The 9 T cell receptor beta chains reported below all come from one sample, sequenced in a study of a mutant IDH1 vaccine in newly diagnosed glioma. Using immunoSEQ multiplex PCR, the repertoire was profiled, and TCRdb retains in-frame clones only, with some absent. Altogether 35,000 to 45,000 clones are present, 81% being singletons, with the ten largest covering 9.5% to 13%. The antigens for these receptors are not known. Time point noted: week 5, during vaccination. Vaccination used 300 ug of mutant IDH1 20-mer peptide per dose, with topical imiquimod. The sequencing used PBMCs, collected from a glioma patient whose treatment included an IDH1 peptide vaccine. All receptors derive from a man over 45 with glioma.

J is TRBJ1-1 and V is TRBV19, with a weak D call TRBD1 (5 bases). Trimming removed 6 bases at V and 10 bases at J, with 12 bases between. There are 11 residues in the CDR3. Looked up from germline, CDR1 is LNHDA and CDR2 is SQIVND (reference sequence). The CDR3 loop is CASSSGGGAFF. The CDR3 DNA reads as TGTGCCAGTAGCTCGGGGGGTGGAGCTTTCTTT.

As DNA, the CDR3 is TGTGCCAGCAGTGAAGCGGCCCGAAGGTTGCAGTATTTT. As protein: CASSEAARRLQYF. The chain recombines TRBV2 with TRBJ2-3, with D unclear. CDR3 size: 13 residues. V was cut by 0 bases and J by 11 bases, with 12 bases left in between. Germline CDR1 and CDR2: SNHLY and FYNNEI.

The V gene is TRBV30, the J gene TRBJ1-1; the D is unclear. V lost 5 bases and J lost 0, with 1 base in between. The CDR3 is 10 residues long. CDR1 is GTSNPN, CDR2 SVGIG, per germline (reference sequence). The CDR3 nucleotides are TGTGCCTGGGTGAACACTGAAGCTTTCTTT. It translates to CAWVNTEAFF.

The gene calls are TRBV4-1 and TRBJ2-2; D call uncertain. V lost 0 bases and J 5 bases, leaving 4 bases between the germline ends. This CDR3 has 13 residues. CDR1 is MGHRA and CDR2 is YSYEKL in the germline V gene. CDR3 DNA: TGCGCCAGCAGCCAAGAGCGGACCGGGGAGCTGTTTTTT. Protein product: CASSQERTGELFF.

V is TRBV2 and J is TRBJ1-1; D not resolved. This CDR3 has 13 amino acids. CDR1 SNHLY and CDR2 FYNNEI come from the germline V gene. Trimming removed 11 bases from V and 1 base from J, with 14 bases in between. The CDR3 sequence is CAGVSIQNTEAFF. The CDR3 DNA is TGTGCCGGGGTCTCAATACAGAACACTGAAGCTTTCTTT. The full variable domain, rest sourced from reference TRBV2 and TRBJ1-1, is EPEVTQTPSHQVTQMGQEVILRCVPISNHLYFYWYRQILGQKVEFLVSFYNNEISEKSEIFDDQFSVERPDGSNFTLKIRSTKLEDSAMYFCAGVSIQNTEAFFGQGTRLTVV.

The genes are TRBV10-3 and TRBJ2-5; D is unresolved. The CDR3 length is 12 residues. The V gene lost 2 bases and the J gene lost 5 bases, with 6 bases spanning the gap. Looked up from germline, CDR1 is ENHRY and CDR2 is SYGVKD. The CDR3: CAISEPRETQYF. CDR3 bases: TGTGCCATCAGTGAGCCGAGGGAGACCCAGTACTTC.

The V and J genes are TRBV7-8 and TRBJ2-7; TRBD1 aligns across 7 bases. Germline V CDR1 and CDR2: SGHVS, FQNEAQ. The CDR3 runs 13 residues. With V trimmed by 4 bases and J by 7 bases, 7 bases remained unmatched. The CDR3 region has the DNA TGTGCCAGCAGCTGGGGACAGAGAGGGGAGCAGTACTTC. This sequence encodes CASSWGQRGEQYF.

The chain uses TRBV18 and TRBJ1-1; tentative D call: TRBD1 (5 bases). Trimming cost V 6 bases and J 1 base, with 15 bases left between them. The V gene's germline CDR1 is KGHSH and CDR2 LQKENI. CDR3 length equals 15 residues. DNA for the CDR3: TGTGCCAGCTCGGCCGAGGCCGGGGGGAACACTGAAGCTTTCTTT. It specifies CASSAEAGGNTEAFF.

This clone was found once. The V call is TRBV9, the J call TRBJ1-2; D is possibly TRBD1 (6 bases). Germline CDR1 is SGDLS and CDR2 is YYNGEE. Trimming removed 0 bases at V and 8 bases at J, with 14 bases between. The CDR3 extends over 14 amino acids. The CDR3, as DNA: TGTGCCAGCAGCGTAGCCCGGGACACAGGGGGCTACACCTTC. Its protein product is CASSVARDTGGYTF. Variable domain in full (rest from reference TRBV9 and TRBJ1-2): DSGVTQTPKHLITATGQRVTLRCSPRSGDLSVYWYQQSLDQGLQFLIQYYNGEERAKGNILERFSAQQFPDLHSELNLSSLELGDSALYFCASSVARDTGGYTFGSGTRLTVV.